This paragraph covers one T cell receptor (beta chain) sequence. What it binds is not known. Terminally differentiated effector memory CD45RA+ cells were excluded by CCR7 positive selection of CD45RO-negative cells. Deep was the level used in running the assay. TCRdb's copy holds only in-frame clones and misses some; the assay was immunoSEQ multiplex PCR. The repertoire holds around 2,000,000 clones, with about 95% as singletons. The sample belongs to a study of shared clonotypes between healthy human individuals. Study outcomes and limitations: Generally, estimated richness proved larger in naive subsets than it did in memory subsets.

The CDR3 spans 13 residues. Germline V gene sequence: CDR1 WNHNN, CDR2 SYGVQD (reference sequence). The V end lost 10 bases, the J end lost 6 bases, and 15 bases lay between the germline ends. This receptor was identified in a man in his late teens or twenties in good health. The rearrangement uses TRBV10-1 and TRBJ2-2; D is tentatively TRBD1 or TRBD2 (5 bases each). The source material was naive CD8+ T cells sorted from blood. The CDR3 spells CATRRGDAGELFF. DNA for the CDR3: TGCGCCACCCGGAGAGGGGACGCCGGGGAGCTGTTTTTT.